These T cell receptor beta chains were read from a single sample in a study of T cell responses to AZD1222 COVID-19 vaccine. The table came from immunoSEQ multiplex PCR; TCRdb's copy has only in-frame clones and leaves some out. The table lists tens of thousands of clones, approximately 85% of them singletons. The sample here was peripheral blood, taken on day 0 of AZD1222 vaccination. The source of these receptors is an adult in good health. The CDR3 runs from the conserved cysteine through the conserved F or W. Each record gives: V gene, J gene, D gene, clone size, CDR3 protein, CDR3 DNA. The D gene is left open where the match is weak. Rows may omit the clone size; those that give it use once, few, many or a size class.

V: TRBV27
J: TRBJ2-7
D: -
size: -
CDR3: CASSFRQSYEQYF
DNA: TGTGCCAGCAGTTTCCGACAGTCCTACGAGCAGTACTTC

V: TRBV7-2
J: TRBJ2-7
D: TRBD1
size: once
CDR3: CASSLVSGQAYEQYF
DNA: TGTGCCAGCAGCCTTGTTTCGGGACAGGCCTACGAGCAGTACTTC

V: TRBV10-3
J: TRBJ2-7
D: -
size: -
CDR3: CAIMTGTYEQYF
DNA: TGTGCCATCATGACTGGTACTTACGAGCAGTACTTC

V: TRBV7-9
J: TRBJ1-1
D: -
size: -
CDR3: CASSLEGFAEAFF
DNA: TGTGCCAGCAGCTTAGAAGGGTTCGCTGAAGCTTTCTTT

V: TRBV12-3/TRBV12-4
J: TRBJ2-3
D: -
size: -
CDR3: CASSKGSNTQYF
DNA: TGTGCCAGCAGTAAAGGGTCTAATACGCAGTATTTT

V: TRBV6-5
J: TRBJ1-3
D: -
size: -
CDR3: CASSSHRAGERNTIYF
DNA: TGTGCCAGCAGTTCCCATCGGGCAGGGGAACGGAACACCATATATTTT

V: TRBV12-3/TRBV12-4
J: TRBJ1-1
D: -
size: -
CDR3: CASSLAKGGAFF
DNA: TGTGCCAGCAGTTTAGCGAAGGGCGGAGCTTTCTTT

V: TRBV30
J: TRBJ1-4
D: -
size: -
CDR3: CAWTLGDEKLFF
DNA: TGTGCCTGGACCCTCGGCGATGAAAAACTGTTTTTT

V: TRBV7-9
J: TRBJ1-1
D: -
size: -
CDR3: CASSSSHTEAFF
DNA: TGTGCCAGCAGCTCAAGTCACACTGAAGCTTTCTTT

V: TRBV12-2
J: TRBJ1-2
D: -
size: -
CDR3: CATLGRRNYGYTF
DNA: TGTGCAACCCTGGGACGGCGAAACTATGGCTACACCTTC

V: TRBV18
J: TRBJ2-1
D: TRBD1
size: -
CDR3: CASSQFGQGFILGSEQFF
DNA: TGTGCCAGCTCACAATTCGGACAGGGGTTTATTCTCGGGAGTGAGCAGTTCTTC

V: TRBV6-5
J: TRBJ1-5
D: -
size: -
CDR3: CASTSGNQPQHF
DNA: TGTGCCAGCACATCGGGGAATCAGCCCCAGCATTTT

V: TRBV28
J: TRBJ2-2
D: -
size: -
CDR3: CASSYPGTNTGELFF
DNA: TGTGCCAGCAGTTACCCGGGAACGAACACCGGGGAGCTGTTTTTT

V: TRBV4-2
J: TRBJ2-7
D: TRBD1
size: once
CDR3: CASSQESTGDSYEQYF
DNA: TGTGCCAGCAGCCAAGAGTCGACAGGGGATTCCTACGAGCAGTACTTC

V: TRBV30
J: TRBJ1-1
D: -
size: -
CDR3: CAWIWVDPVNTEAFF
DNA: TGTGCCTGGATTTGGGTTGACCCCGTGAACACTGAAGCTTTCTTT

V: TRBV28
J: TRBJ2-1
D: TRBD1
size: -
CDR3: CASSSVGQSNNEQFF
DNA: TGTGCCAGCAGTTCGGTGGGACAGAGCAACAATGAGCAGTTCTTC

V: TRBV24-1
J: TRBJ2-2
D: TRBD2
size: -
CDR3: CATSNTGTSGGLNTGELFF
DNA: TGTGCCACCAGCAATACCGGGACTAGCGGGGGCCTGAACACCGGGGAGCTGTTTTTT

V: TRBV28
J: TRBJ1-2
D: -
size: few
CDR3: CASSEAPAGYGYTF
DNA: TGTGCCAGCAGTGAGGCCCCCGCGGGCTATGGCTACACCTTC

V: TRBV6-6
J: TRBJ1-5
D: -
size: -
CDR3: CASSGWGLDNQPQHF
DNA: TGTGCCAGCAGTGGATGGGGGTTGGACAATCAGCCCCAGCATTTT

V: TRBV24-1
J: TRBJ2-2
D: -
size: -
CDR3: CATSDFDGPRAGELFF
DNA: TGTGCCACCAGTGACTTTGACGGACCCCGGGCCGGGGAGCTGTTTTTT

V: TRBV3-1/TRBV3-2
J: TRBJ1-5
D: -
size: -
CDR3: CASSQDHFGGPQHF
DNA: TGTGCCAGCAGCCAAGATCACTTTGGGGGACCCCAGCATTTT

V: TRBV19
J: TRBJ2-4
D: -
size: -
CDR3: CASSIAPQGLRNIQYF
DNA: TGTGCCAGTAGTATAGCCCCTCAGGGACTCCGAAACATTCAGTACTTC

V: TRBV25-1
J: TRBJ1-1
D: -
size: -
CDR3: CASRGSGVNTEAFF
DNA: TGTGCCAGCAGGGGGTCAGGGGTAAACACTGAAGCTTTCTTT

V: TRBV10-3
J: TRBJ2-1
D: TRBD1
size: once
CDR3: CAINRDRGHEQFF
DNA: TGTGCCATCAACCGGGACAGGGGGCATGAGCAGTTCTTC

V: TRBV5-5
J: TRBJ2-3
D: TRBD1
size: -
CDR3: CASSLDRGFDTQYF
DNA: TGTGCCAGCAGCTTGGACAGGGGTTTCGATACGCAGTATTTT